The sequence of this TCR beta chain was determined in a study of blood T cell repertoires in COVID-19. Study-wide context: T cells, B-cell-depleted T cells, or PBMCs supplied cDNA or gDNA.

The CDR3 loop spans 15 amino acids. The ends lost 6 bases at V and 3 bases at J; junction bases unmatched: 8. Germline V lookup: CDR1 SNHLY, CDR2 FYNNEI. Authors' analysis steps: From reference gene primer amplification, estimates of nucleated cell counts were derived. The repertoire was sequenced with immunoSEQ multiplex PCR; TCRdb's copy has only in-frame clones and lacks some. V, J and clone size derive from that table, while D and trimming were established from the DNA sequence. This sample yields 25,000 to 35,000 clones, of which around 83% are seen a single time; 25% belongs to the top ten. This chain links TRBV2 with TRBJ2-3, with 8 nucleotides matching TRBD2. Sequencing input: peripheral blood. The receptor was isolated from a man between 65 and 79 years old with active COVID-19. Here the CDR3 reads CASSAQRGNTDTQYF. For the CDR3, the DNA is TGTGCCAGCAGCGCACAGCGGGGGAATACAGATACGCAGTATTTT. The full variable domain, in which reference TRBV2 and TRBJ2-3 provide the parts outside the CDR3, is EPEVTQTPSHQVTQMGQEVILRCVPISNHLYFYWYRQILGQKVEFLVSFYNNEISEKSEIFDDQFSVERPDGSNFTLKIRSTKLEDSAMYFCASSAQRGNTDTQYFGPGTRLTVL.